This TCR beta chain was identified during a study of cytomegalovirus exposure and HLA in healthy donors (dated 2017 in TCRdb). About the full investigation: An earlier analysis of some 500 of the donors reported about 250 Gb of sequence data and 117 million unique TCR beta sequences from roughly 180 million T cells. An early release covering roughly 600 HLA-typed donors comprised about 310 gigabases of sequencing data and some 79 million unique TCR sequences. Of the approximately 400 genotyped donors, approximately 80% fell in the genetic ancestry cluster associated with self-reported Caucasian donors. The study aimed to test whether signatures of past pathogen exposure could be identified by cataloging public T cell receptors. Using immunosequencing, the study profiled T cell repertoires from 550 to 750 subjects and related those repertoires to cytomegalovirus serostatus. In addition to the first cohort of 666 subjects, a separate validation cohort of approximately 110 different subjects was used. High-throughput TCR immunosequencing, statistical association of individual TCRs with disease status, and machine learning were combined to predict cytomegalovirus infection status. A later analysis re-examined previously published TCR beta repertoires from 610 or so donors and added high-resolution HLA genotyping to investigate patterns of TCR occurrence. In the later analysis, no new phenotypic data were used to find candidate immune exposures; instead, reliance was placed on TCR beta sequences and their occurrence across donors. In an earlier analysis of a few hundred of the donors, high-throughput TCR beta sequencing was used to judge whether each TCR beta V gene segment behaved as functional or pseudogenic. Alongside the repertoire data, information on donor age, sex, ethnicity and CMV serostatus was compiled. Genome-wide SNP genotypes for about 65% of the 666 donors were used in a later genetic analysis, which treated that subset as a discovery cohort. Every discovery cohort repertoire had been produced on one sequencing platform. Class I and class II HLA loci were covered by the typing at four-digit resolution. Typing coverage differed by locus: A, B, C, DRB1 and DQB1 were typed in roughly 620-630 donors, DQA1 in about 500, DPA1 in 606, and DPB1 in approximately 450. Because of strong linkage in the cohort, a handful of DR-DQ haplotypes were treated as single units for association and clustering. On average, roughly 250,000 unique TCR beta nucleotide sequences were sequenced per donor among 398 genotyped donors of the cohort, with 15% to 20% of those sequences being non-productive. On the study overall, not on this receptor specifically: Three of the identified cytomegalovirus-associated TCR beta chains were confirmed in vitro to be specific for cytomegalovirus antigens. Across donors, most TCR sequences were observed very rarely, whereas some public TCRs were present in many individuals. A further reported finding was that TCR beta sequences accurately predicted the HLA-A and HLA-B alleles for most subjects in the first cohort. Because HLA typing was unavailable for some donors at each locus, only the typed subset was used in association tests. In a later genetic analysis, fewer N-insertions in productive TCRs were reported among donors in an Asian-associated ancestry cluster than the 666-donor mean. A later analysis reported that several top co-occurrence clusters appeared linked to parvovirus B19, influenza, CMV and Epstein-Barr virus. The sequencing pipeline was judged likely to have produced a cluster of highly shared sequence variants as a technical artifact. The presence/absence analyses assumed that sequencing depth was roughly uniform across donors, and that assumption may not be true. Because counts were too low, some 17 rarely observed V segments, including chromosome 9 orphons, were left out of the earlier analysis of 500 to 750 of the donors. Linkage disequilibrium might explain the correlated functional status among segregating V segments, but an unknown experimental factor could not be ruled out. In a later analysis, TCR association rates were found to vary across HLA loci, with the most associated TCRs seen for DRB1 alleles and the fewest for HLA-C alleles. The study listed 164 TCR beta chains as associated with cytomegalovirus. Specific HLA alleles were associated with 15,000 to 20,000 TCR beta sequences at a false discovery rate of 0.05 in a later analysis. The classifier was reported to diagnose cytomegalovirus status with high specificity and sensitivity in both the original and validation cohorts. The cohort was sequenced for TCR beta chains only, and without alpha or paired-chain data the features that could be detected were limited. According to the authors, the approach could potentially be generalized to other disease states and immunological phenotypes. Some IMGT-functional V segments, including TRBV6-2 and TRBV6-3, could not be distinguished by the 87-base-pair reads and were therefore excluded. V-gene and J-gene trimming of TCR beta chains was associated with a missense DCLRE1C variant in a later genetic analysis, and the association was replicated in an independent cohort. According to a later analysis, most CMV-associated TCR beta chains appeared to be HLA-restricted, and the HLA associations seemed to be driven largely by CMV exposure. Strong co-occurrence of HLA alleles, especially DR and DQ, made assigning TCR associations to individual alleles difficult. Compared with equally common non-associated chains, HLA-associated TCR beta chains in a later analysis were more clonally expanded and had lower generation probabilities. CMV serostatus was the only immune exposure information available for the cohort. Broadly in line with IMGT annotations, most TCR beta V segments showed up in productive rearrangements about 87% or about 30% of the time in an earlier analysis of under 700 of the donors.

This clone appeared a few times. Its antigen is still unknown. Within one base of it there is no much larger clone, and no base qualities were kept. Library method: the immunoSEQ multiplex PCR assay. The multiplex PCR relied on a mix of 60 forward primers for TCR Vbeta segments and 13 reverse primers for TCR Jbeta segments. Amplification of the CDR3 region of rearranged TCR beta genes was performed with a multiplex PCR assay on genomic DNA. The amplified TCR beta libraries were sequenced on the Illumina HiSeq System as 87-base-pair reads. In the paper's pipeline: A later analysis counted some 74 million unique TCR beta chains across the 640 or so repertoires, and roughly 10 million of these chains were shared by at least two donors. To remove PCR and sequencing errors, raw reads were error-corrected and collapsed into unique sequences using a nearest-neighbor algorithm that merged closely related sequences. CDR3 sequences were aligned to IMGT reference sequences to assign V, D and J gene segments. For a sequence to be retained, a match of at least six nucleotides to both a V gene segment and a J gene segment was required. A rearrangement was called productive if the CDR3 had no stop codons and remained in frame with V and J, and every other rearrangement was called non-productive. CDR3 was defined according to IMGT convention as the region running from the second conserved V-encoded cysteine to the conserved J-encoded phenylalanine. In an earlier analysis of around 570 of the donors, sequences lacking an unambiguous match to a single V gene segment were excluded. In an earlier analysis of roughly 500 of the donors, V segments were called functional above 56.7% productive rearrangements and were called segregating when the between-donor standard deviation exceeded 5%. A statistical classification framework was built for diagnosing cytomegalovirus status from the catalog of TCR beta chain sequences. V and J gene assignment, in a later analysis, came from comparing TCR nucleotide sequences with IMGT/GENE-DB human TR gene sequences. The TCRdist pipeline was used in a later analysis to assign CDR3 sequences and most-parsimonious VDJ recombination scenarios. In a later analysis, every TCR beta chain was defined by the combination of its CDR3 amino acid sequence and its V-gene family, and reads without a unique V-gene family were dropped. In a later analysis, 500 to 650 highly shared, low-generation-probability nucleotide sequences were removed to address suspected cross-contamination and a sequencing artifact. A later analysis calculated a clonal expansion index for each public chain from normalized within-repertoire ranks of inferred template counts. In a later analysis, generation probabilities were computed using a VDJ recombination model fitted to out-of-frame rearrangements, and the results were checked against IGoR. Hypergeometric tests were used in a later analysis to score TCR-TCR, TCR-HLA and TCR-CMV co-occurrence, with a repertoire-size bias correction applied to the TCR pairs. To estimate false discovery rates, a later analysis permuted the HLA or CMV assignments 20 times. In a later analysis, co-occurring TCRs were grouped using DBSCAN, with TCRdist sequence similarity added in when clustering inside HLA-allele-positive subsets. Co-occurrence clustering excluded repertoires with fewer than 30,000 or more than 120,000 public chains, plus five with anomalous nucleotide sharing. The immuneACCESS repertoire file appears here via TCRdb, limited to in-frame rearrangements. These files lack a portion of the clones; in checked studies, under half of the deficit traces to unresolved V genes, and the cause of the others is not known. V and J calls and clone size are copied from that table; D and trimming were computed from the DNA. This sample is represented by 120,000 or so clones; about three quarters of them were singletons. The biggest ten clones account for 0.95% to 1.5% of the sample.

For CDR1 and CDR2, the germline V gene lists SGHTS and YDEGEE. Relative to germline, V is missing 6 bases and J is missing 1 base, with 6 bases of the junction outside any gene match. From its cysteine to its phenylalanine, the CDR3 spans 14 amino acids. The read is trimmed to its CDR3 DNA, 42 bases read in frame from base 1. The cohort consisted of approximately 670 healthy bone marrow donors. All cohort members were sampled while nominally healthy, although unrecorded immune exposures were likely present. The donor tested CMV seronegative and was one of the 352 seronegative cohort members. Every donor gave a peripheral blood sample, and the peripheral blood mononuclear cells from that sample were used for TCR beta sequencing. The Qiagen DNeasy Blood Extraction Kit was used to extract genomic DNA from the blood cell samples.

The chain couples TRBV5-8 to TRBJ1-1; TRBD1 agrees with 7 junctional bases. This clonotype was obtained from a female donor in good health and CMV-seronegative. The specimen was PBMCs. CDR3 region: CASNRGGSNTEAFF. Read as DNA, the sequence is TGTGCCAGCAACAGGGGTGGTTCGAACACTGAAGCTTTCTTT.